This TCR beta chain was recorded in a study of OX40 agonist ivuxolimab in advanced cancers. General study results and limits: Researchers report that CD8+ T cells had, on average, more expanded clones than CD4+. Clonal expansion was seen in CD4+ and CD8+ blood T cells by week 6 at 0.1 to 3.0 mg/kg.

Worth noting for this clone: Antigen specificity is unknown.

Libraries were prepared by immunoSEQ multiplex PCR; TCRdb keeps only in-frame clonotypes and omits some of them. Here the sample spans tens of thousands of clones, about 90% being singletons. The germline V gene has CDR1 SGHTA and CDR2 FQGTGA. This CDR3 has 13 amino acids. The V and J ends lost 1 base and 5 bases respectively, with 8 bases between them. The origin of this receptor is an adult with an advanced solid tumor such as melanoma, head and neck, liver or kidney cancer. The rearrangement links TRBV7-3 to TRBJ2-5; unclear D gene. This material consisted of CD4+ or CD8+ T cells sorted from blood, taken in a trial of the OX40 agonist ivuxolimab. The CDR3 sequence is CASSLSLFETQYF. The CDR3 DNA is TGTGCCAGCAGCTTAAGTTTGTTCGAGACCCAGTACTTC.